This T cell receptor (beta chain) was obtained from a study of blood T cell repertoires in COVID-19. The protocol was immunoSEQ multiplex PCR, while the TCRdb copy is restricted to in-frame clones and leaves out a portion. Of around 400,000 clones listed, nearly 90% are singletons. Residents of about 25 US areas, aged about 18 to 95 years, made up the participants. CDR1 is SEHNR and CDR2 is FQNEAQ in the germline V gene (reference sequence). The CDR3 totals 14 residues. The V end was cut by 1 base, the J end by 7 bases, with 8 bases between. The clonotype comes from a woman in her 30s who had recovered from COVID-19. J is TRBJ1-6 and V is TRBV7-9; D may be TRBD1 (6 bases). Source material: PBMCs or T cells enriched from blood (not recorded which). The DNA of the CDR3 is TGTGCCAGCAGCTTAGGGACAGCAAATTCACCCCTCCACTTT. As protein: CASSLGTANSPLHF.